This TCR beta chain was recovered during a study of blood T cell repertoires in COVID-19. Clones were sequenced by immunoSEQ multiplex PCR, and TCRdb holds only the in-frame ones, with some missing. Of a few hundred thousand clones in the sample, 80% to 90% were seen once. V lost 0 bases and J 0 bases, leaving 12 bases between the germline ends. This CDR3 contains 17 residues. Germline CDR1 reads LGHNA; CDR2 reads YNFKEQ. This clone has a handful of counts. What was sequenced was peripheral blood. The genes are TRBV4-2 and TRBJ1-3; the D is unclear. The TCR originated in a man aged 45-65 years with active or convalescent COVID-19. CDR3 bases: TGTGCCAGCAGCCAAGAGGCGGGCCGGGGCTCTGGAAACACCATATATTTT. This gives the protein CASSQEAGRGSGNTIYF.